This TCR beta chain was identified in a study of shared clonotypes between healthy human individuals. Whole-study results and caveats: The genetic and exposure-history diversity represented was limited by few donors.

Points on this clone: What it binds is not known.

Produced via immunoSEQ multiplex PCR; TCRdb's table is partial and in-frame only. The repertoire holds around 1,900,000 clones, with just over 90% as singletons. This CDR3 contains 14 residues. From germline, CDR1 is LGHNA and CDR2 YSLEER. V was clipped by 1 base and J by 4 bases, with 8 bases between them. Naive CD8 cells were CD45RO-negative, positively selected for CCR7, excluding terminally differentiated effector memory CD45RA+ cells. All participating donors were Caucasian adults from Nashville, Tennessee. Sequencing was carried out using naive CD8+ T cells from PBMCs. This TCR came from a man aged 18 to 30 in good health. Some clones in this sample may be carry-over from other donors' samples. The rearrangement joins TRBV4-3 to TRBJ2-1, with D uncertain. CDR3 sequence: CASSQGQRYNEQFF. The CDR3 DNA reads TGCGCCAGCAGCCAAGGTCAAAGGTACAATGAGCAGTTCTTC.